The 15 T cell receptor beta chains below all came from one sample that was sequenced in a study of shared clonotypes between healthy human individuals. Sequencing used immunoSEQ multiplex PCR; TCRdb keeps in-frame clones, though not all of them. The profile covers around 2.5 million clones, with roughly 93% appearing a single time and around 0.37% taken by the ten largest. The specimen sequenced was naive CD4+ T cells from PBMCs. Subset given: CD45RA+ positively selected. The receptors stem from a man aged 18 to 29 in good health. Some clones in this sample may be carry-over from other donors' samples.

J is TRBJ2-7 and V is TRBV27; D is perhaps TRBD2 (6 bases). Trimming pared 5 bases from V and 0 bases from J, leaving 17 bases between. The CDR3 runs 16 residues. Germline V gene sequence: CDR1 MNHEY, CDR2 SMNVEV (reference sequence). This chain's CDR3 is CASSQRSAGSSYEQYF. The CDR3 nucleotides are TGTGCCAGCAGTCAAAGGAGCGCGGGGAGCTCCTACGAGCAGTACTTC.

The chain carries TRBV6-1 and TRBJ2-7, with 12 bases aligning to TRBD2. The CDR3 sequence is 15 residues long. Germline-derived CDR1 and CDR2 are MNHNS and SASEGT. V was clipped by 7 bases and J by 1 base; unmatched bases: 5. The CDR3 spells CASIVGLAGSYEQYF. The CDR3 DNA follows: TGTGCCAGCATCGTCGGACTAGCGGGATCCTACGAGCAGTACTTC.

This chain uses TRBV14 with TRBJ1-1; no clear D. Trimming took 4 bases from V and 1 from J, leaving 13 bases between them. The CDR3 contains 15 residues. Germline-derived CDR1 and CDR2 are SGHDN and FVKESK. The CDR3 sequence is CASSRAGSPNTEAFF. The CDR3 coding sequence is TGTGCCAGCAGCCGGGCGGGTTCCCCGAACACTGAAGCTTTCTTT.

The chain employs TRBV6-1 and TRBJ1-4; a possible D gene is TRBD1 (6 bases). The CDR3 extends over 14 amino acids. The V gene lost 4 bases and the J gene lost 8 bases, with 14 bases spanning the gap. From germline, CDR1 is MNHNS and CDR2 SASEGT. As DNA, the CDR3 is TGTGCCAGCAGTGGAGGGGGAGTTGGAGAAAAACTGTTTTTT. Encoded protein: CASSGGGVGEKLFF.

The chain joins TRBV28 to TRBJ2-2; D possibly corresponds to TRBD1 (7 bases). The ends were cut back, 5 bases at V and 7 bases at J, with 17 bases in the middle. Germline lookup yields CDR1 MDHEN and CDR2 SYDVKM. The CDR3 extends over 15 amino acids. CDR3 protein: CASSNPRGASGELFF. The CDR3 coding sequence is TGTGCCAGCAGTAACCCCAGGGGGGCTAGCGGGGAGCTGTTTTTT.

The rearrangement links TRBV12-5 to TRBJ2-1; the match to TRBD2 covers 7 bases. Germline V CDR1 and CDR2: LGHNT, FRNRAP. This CDR3 contains 13 residues. Losses at the gene ends were 5 bases for V and 5 bases for J; bases not matched to a gene: 3. CDR3 in DNA: TGTGCTAGTGGTGACACTAGCGACAATGAGCAGTTCTTC. Protein: CASGDTSDNEQFF.

The CDR3 bases are TGTGCCAGCAGCCCACGACTAGCGGGAATGATGGATACGCAGTATTTT. It encodes CASSPRLAGMMDTQYF. The chain has TRBV5-4 and TRBJ2-3; 11 nucleotides align to TRBD2. The trim removed 4 bases at V and 6 bases at J, leaving 10 bases unmatched. From germline, CDR1 is SGHNT and CDR2 YYREEE (reference sequence). CDR3 length equals 16 residues.

This clone has only one observation. V and J are TRBV7-6 and TRBJ2-1, with 12 bases identical to TRBD2. CDR3 length: 16 amino acids. Germline trimming cut 5 bases from V and 6 bases from J; bases unmatched to any gene: 8. Per germline, CDR1 SGHVS and CDR2 FNYEAQ. The CDR3: CASSNPTSGSVNEQFF. Here the CDR3 DNA reads TGTGCCAGCAGCAATCCGACTAGCGGGAGTGTCAATGAGCAGTTCTTC.

This chain connects TRBV25-1 to TRBJ1-3; TRBD1 matches at 7 bases. There are 14 residues in the CDR3. Trimming removed 3 bases from V and 4 bases from J; junction bases left unmatched: 3. Germline V gene lookup returns CDR1 MGHDK and CDR2 SYGVNS. This chain's CDR3 is CASSDTGAGNTIYF. The CDR3 nucleotides read TGTGCCAGCAGTGACACAGGGGCAGGAAACACCATATATTTT. The whole variable domain, filled in from reference TRBV25-1 and TRBJ1-3, reads EADIYQTPRYLVIGTGKKITLECSQTMGHDKMYWYQQDPGMELHLIHYSYGVNSTEKGDLSSESTVSRIRTEHFPLTLESARPSHTSQYLCASSDTGAGNTIYFGEGSWLTVV.

The sample holds one count of this clone. V gene TRBV5-1 combines with J gene TRBJ1-1, with 7 bases matching TRBD1. Trimming at V came to 4 bases and at J to 0 bases, leaving 9 bases not matched to a gene. The CDR3 has 16 amino acids. Germline loops: CDR1 SGHRS, CDR2 YFSETQ. CDR3 amino acids: CASSLQQGPMNTEAFF. CDR3 bases: TGCGCCAGCAGCCTCCAACAGGGGCCCATGAACACTGAAGCTTTCTTT.

This sequence joins TRBV28 and TRBJ1-3; unclear D gene. Germline CDR1 MDHEN, CDR2 SYDVKM. Trimming left V 8 bases short and J 5 bases short, with 7 bases between. This CDR3 is 11 amino acids long. The CDR3 DNA reads as TGTGCCAGCCATATCCGAAACACCATATATTTT. Translated, it gives CASHIRNTIYF.

A word on this clone: Other DNA sequences in this sample translate to the same CDR3. The chain recombines TRBV25-1 with TRBJ2-7, with TRBD2 identical over 11 bases. Trimming removed 6 bases from V and 3 bases from J; junction bases left unmatched: 1. Germline CDR1 and CDR2: MGHDK and SYGVNS. This CDR3 is 13 amino acids long. CDR3 region: CASSLAGGYEQYF. Here the CDR3 DNA reads TGTGCCAGCAGCCTAGCGGGAGGCTACGAGCAGTACTTC.

CDR3 in DNA: TGTGCCAGCAGTTTTACTGGTAGCGGGAGGAACTACGAGCAGTACTTC. Its translation: CASSFTGSGRNYEQYF. The genes are TRBV28 and TRBJ2-7; 10 nucleotides align to TRBD2. The J segment lost 3 bases and the V segment lost 3 bases, leaving 8 bases of the junction unmatched. Germline V gene lookup returns CDR1 MDHEN and CDR2 SYDVKM. This CDR3 contains 16 residues.

The chain has TRBV11-2 and TRBJ2-5; the match to TRBD1 covers 9 bases. The CDR3 has 15 amino acids. V trimming: 3 bases; J trimming: 3 bases; junction bases outside the gene matches: 5. Germline lookup yields CDR1 SGHAT and CDR2 FQNNGV. The CDR3 is CASSFPGQGKETQYF. The CDR3 DNA sequence: TGTGCCAGCAGCTTTCCGGGACAGGGTAAAGAGACCCAGTACTTC.

The chain employs TRBV2 and TRBJ2-7; no firm D call. Trimming shortened V by 8 bases and J by 7 bases, and 18 bases separated the two germline ends. The germline V gene encodes CDR1 SNHLY and CDR2 FYNNEI. The CDR3 covers 13 residues. CDR3 residues: CASGPNPSGEQYF. CDR3 DNA: TGTGCCAGCGGACCCAACCCGTCCGGAGAGCAGTACTTC.